Presented here are 29 T cell receptor beta chains from one specimen sequenced in a study of cytomegalovirus exposure and HLA in healthy donors (dated by TCRdb to 2016 to 2017). Libraries were made using the immunoSEQ multiplex PCR assay. For the multiplex PCR, a mixture combining 60 forward primers for TCR Vbeta segments and 13 reverse primers for TCR Jbeta segments was used. TCRdb took this table from immuneACCESS and kept in-frame rearrangements with V and J called. Such tables lack part of the clones; where checked against another copy, unresolved V genes explain under half of the gap, and the rest is unexplained. For this sample the table gives some 97,000 clones, of which about 79% were detected only once. The ten most abundant clones make up around 1.2% of the sample. The sequenced material came from PBMCs. The receptors shown here come from a woman younger than 35 in good health and CMV-seronegative.

The chain combines TRBV7-2 with TRBJ1-2; D gene uncertain. V shed 1 base and J shed 5 bases, with 5 bases lying between them. The CDR3 spans 12 residues. The V gene's germline CDR1 is SGHTA and CDR2 FQGNSA. CDR3 residues: CASSLGVYGYTF. As DNA, the CDR3 is TGTGCCAGCAGCTTAGGAGTTTATGGCTACACCTTC.

This clone turned up a few times. The chain combines TRBV4-3 with TRBJ2-1, with D possibly TRBD2 on 6 matching bases. The germline CDR1 and CDR2 sequences are LGHNA and YSLEER. Trimming took off 4 bases at V and 7 bases at J, with 20 bases between the two ends. The CDR3 runs to 16 residues. Here the CDR3 DNA reads TGCGCCAGCAGCCCCCAATCGGGTAGCGGTGGTAATGAGCAGTTCTTC. It encodes CASSPQSGSGGNEQFF.

This chain uses TRBV15 with TRBJ2-7, with a weak D call TRBD1 (6 bases). Trimming left V 2 bases short and J 0 bases short, with 8 bases between. CDR3 size: 14 residues. Germline-derived CDR1 and CDR2 are LNHNV and YYDKDF (reference sequence). The chain's CDR3 is CATSRQGSSYEQYF. DNA of the CDR3: TGTGCCACCAGCAGACAGGGGAGCTCCTACGAGCAGTACTTC. The full variable domain, rest sourced from reference TRBV15 and TRBJ2-7, is DAMVIQNPRYQVTQFGKPVTLSCSQTLNHNVMYWYQQKSSQAPKLLFHYYDKDFNNEADTPDNFQSRRPNTSFCFLDIRSPGLGDTAMYLCATSRQGSSYEQYFGPGTRLTVT.

V and J are TRBV19 and TRBJ1-1; 7 positions match TRBD1. Germline CDR1 reads LNHDA; CDR2 reads SQIVND (reference sequence). The CDR3 consists of 17 residues. The V and J ends lost 4 bases and 5 bases, in that order; junction bases with no gene match: 16. CDR3 coding DNA: TGTGCCAGTAGTACCAGGACAGGCGGTGATAGGAAAACTGAAGCTTTCTTT. Translation gives CASSTRTGGDRKTEAFF.

This clone was detected once. CDR3 sequence: CASSLSTVLYGYTF. Here the CDR3 DNA reads TGTGCCAGCAGTTTATCGACAGTATTATATGGCTACACCTTC. The rearrangement uses TRBV28 and TRBJ1-2; possible D gene TRBD1, 5 bases. Germline loops: CDR1 MDHEN, CDR2 SYDVKM. The V gene lost 1 base and the J gene lost 5 bases, with 11 bases spanning the gap. This CDR3 comprises 14 residues.

J is TRBJ2-5 and V is TRBV5-1; TRBD2 matches at 10 bases. The CDR3 has 14 residues. Germline V gene sequence: CDR1 SGHRS, CDR2 YFSETQ. Trimming took 4 bases from V and 5 from J; bases not matched to a gene: 5. For the CDR3, the DNA is TGCGCCAGCAGCGCAGCGGGGGGGCCGGAGACCCAGTACTTC. Residues: CASSAAGGPETQYF.

The chain carries TRBV5-1 and TRBJ1-4, with D possibly being TRBD1 (5 bases). V was cut by 2 bases and J by 5 bases, with 13 bases left in between. The CDR3 sequence is 15 residues long. Germline assignment: CDR1 SGHRS and CDR2 YFSETQ. The CDR3 coding sequence is TGCGCCAGCAGCTTAAACGGGGGGTTAAATGAAAAACTGTTTTTT. The encoded protein is CASSLNGGLNEKLFF.

The table lists this clone with a few counts. This chain joins TRBV6-1 and TRBJ2-7; TRBD1 aligns across 11 bases. The length of the CDR3 is 15 residues. Germline V gene lookup returns CDR1 MNHNS and CDR2 SASEGT. Unmatched junction bases numbered 3, after V lost 2 bases and J lost 3 bases. The CDR3 here is CASSEPGQGVYEQYF. In nucleotides, the CDR3 is TGTGCCAGCAGTGAACCGGGACAGGGGGTCTACGAGCAGTACTTC.

This clone appeared once. The rearrangement links TRBV6-5 to TRBJ2-3; TRBD1 agrees at 9 bases. J gave up 6 bases and V 4 bases, and 11 bases lay outside the gene matches. CDR3 size: 16 residues. In germline, CDR1 is MNHEY, CDR2 SVGAGI. DNA for the CDR3: TGTGCCAGCAGTTCCTTGGACAGGGGTGAAATCGATACGCAGTATTTT. It yields the protein CASSSLDRGEIDTQYF.

V is TRBV28 and J is TRBJ1-2, with D possibly being TRBD1 (5 bases). CDR1 MDHEN and CDR2 SYDVKM come from the germline V gene. The germline V and J ends were trimmed by 4 bases and 5 bases, with 14 bases remaining between them. The CDR3 sequence is 14 residues long. As DNA, the CDR3 is TGTGCCAGCAGTTGGTCGACAGCGACGTATGGCTACACCTTC. It is translated as CASSWSTATYGYTF.

The chain links TRBV21-1 to TRBJ2-1; the table's D gene call, TRBD1, was not cross checked with the DNA. TRBV21-1 represents a pseudogene. The CDR3 sequence is 17 residues long. The CDR3 region is CASSKSFRGPSGGEQFF. In nucleotides, the CDR3 is TGTGCCAGCAGCAAATCCTTTAGAGGACCTTCAGGGGGAGAGCAGTTCTTC.

This clone has a handful of counts. The gene calls are TRBV7-2 and TRBJ2-3; 7 bases agree with TRBD2. The J segment lost 0 bases and the V segment lost 0 bases, leaving 6 bases of the junction unmatched. Germline values: CDR1 SGHTA, CDR2 FQGNSA. The CDR3 loop spans 17 amino acids. CDR3 protein: CASSLAGSGDSTDTQYF. As DNA, the CDR3 is TGTGCCAGCAGCTTAGCGGGAAGCGGGGATAGCACAGATACGCAGTATTTT.

The genes are TRBV7-8 and TRBJ2-2; D possibly corresponds to TRBD2 (5 bases). Between the trimmed V and J ends, which lost 2 bases and 0 bases, there was a span of 10 bases. The germline gives CDR1 SGHVS, CDR2 FQNEAQ. The CDR3 totals 16 residues. The CDR3 DNA is TGTGCCAGCAGCTTACGGTCCGGGACGAACACCGGGGAGCTGTTTTTT. It codes for CASSLRSGTNTGELFF.

The V gene is TRBV6-1, the J gene TRBJ1-3, with D possibly being TRBD1 (6 bases). Germline V gene sequence: CDR1 MNHNS, CDR2 SASEGT. V was clipped by 10 bases and J by 2 bases, with 12 bases between them. The CDR3 runs 13 residues. Here the CDR3 reads CATNRVPGNTIYF. The CDR3 DNA follows: TGTGCCACCAACAGGGTGCCTGGAAACACCATATATTTT.

The J gene is TRBJ1-4, the V gene TRBV7-9; weak D call: TRBD1 (6 bases). CDR1 is SEHNR and CDR2 is FQNEAQ in the germline V gene (reference sequence). The length of the CDR3 is 16 residues. V lost 2 bases and J 5 bases, leaving 15 bases between the germline ends. The CDR3 sequence: CASSLSGGQRNEKLFF. The DNA for the CDR3 is TGTGCCAGCAGCTTAAGCGGGGGCCAGAGGAATGAAAAACTGTTTTTT.

V and J are TRBV7-9 and TRBJ2-2; weak D call: TRBD2 (6 bases). V gave up 6 bases and J gave up 10 bases, with 27 bases separating them. This CDR3 is 17 amino acids long. From germline, CDR1 is SEHNR and CDR2 FQNEAQ (reference sequence). Written as DNA, the CDR3 is TGTGCCAGCAGACCTAGGGAGGAAAAGCCGGGGCTATCGGAGCTGTTTTTT. This translates into CASRPREEKPGLSELFF.

The chain carries TRBV7-3 and TRBJ2-7; perhaps TRBD2 as D (6 bases). The CDR3 totals 15 residues. V shed 5 bases and J shed 0 bases, with 14 bases lying between them. Germline values: CDR1 SGHTA, CDR2 FQGTGA. The CDR3 reads CASSPRAGLSYEQYF. The CDR3 DNA reads as TGTGCCAGCAGCCCTCGTGCGGGACTCTCCTACGAGCAGTACTTC.

The chain recombines TRBV21-1 with TRBJ1-6. TRBV21-1 is recorded as a pseudogene. This CDR3 contains 14 residues. In DNA form, the CDR3 reads TGTGCCAGCAGCAAAGTCGGTGCTAATTCACCCCTCCACTTT. It translates to CASSKVGANSPLHF.

V is TRBV18 and J is TRBJ1-5, with 9 bases identical to TRBD1. This CDR3 has 14 residues. Germline V lookup: CDR1 KGHSH, CDR2 LQKENI. Germline trimming cut 5 bases from V and 1 base from J; bases unmatched to any gene: 0. CDR3 DNA sequence: TGTGCCAGCTCAGGACAGGGGAGCAATCAGCCCCAGCATTTT. It yields the protein CASSGQGSNQPQHF.

This chain uses TRBV30 with TRBJ2-5; 9 positions agree with TRBD2. With the DNA end fitting TRBJ2-7 better, the J assignment may be wrong. The CDR3 is made up of 14 amino acids. Germline loops: CDR1 GTSNPN, CDR2 SVGIG (reference sequence). The CDR3 protein is CAWSLRGGSYEQYF. In DNA form, the CDR3 reads TGTGCCTGGAGTTTGCGGGGGGGGTCCTACGAGCAGTACTTC.

The chain has TRBV5-8 and TRBJ1-1, with D possibly matching TRBD1 (6 bases). Trimming removed 4 bases at V and 2 bases at J, with 15 bases between. The CDR3 length is 15 residues. Germline loops: CDR1 SGHTS, CDR2 YDEGEE. DNA for the CDR3: TGTGCCAGCAGCCCTCATAGGGGGGGAAACACTGAAGCTTTCTTT. Amino acids: CASSPHRGGNTEAFF.

On this clone itself: Within the sample, other DNA sequences also encode this same CDR3. This chain connects TRBV27 to TRBJ2-7; maybe TRBD1 (7 bases). The V and J ends lost 8 bases and 1 base respectively, with 21 bases between them. CDR1 is MNHEY and CDR2 is SMNVEV in the germline V gene (reference sequence). CDR3 length equals 16 residues. CDR3 DNA sequence: TGTGCCAGCCTGAATATCGGACAGGAGGGGTCCTACGAGCAGTACTTC. Translating it yields CASLNIGQEGSYEQYF.

The chain recombines TRBV4-1 with TRBJ2-7, with 7 bases lining up with TRBD2. The CDR3 runs to 16 residues. V trimming: 3 bases; J trimming: 0 bases; junction bases outside the gene matches: 8. Germline values: CDR1 MGHRA, CDR2 YSYEKL. This CDR3 reads CASSQGRGLSSYEQYF. The CDR3 bases are TGCGCCAGCAGCCAGGGGCGGGGGTTGAGCTCCTACGAGCAGTACTTC.

V usage is TRBV4-3 and J usage is TRBJ2-1; TRBD2 aligns across 12 bases. With V trimmed by 0 bases and J by 8 bases, 5 bases remained unmatched. Germline V gene data show CDR1 as LGHNA and CDR2 as YSLEER. The CDR3 has 16 amino acids. The CDR3 region is CASSQDRLAGGHEQFF. The CDR3 DNA follows: TGCGCCAGCAGCCAAGATAGGCTAGCGGGGGGGCATGAGCAGTTCTTC.

The chain couples TRBV6-4 to TRBJ2-3, with 9 bases that match TRBD2. J was trimmed by 1 base and V by 6 bases; bases with no gene match: 2. The CDR3 totals 14 residues. Germline V gene data show CDR1 as MRHNA and CDR2 as SNTAGT. CDR3 nucleotide sequence: TGTGCCAGCAGCGGCGGGGGGGGCACAGATACGCAGTATTTT. It translates to CASSGGGGTDTQYF.

This chain links TRBV6-5 with TRBJ2-5, with TRBD2 identical over 7 bases. The CDR3 runs 16 residues. From germline, CDR1 is MNHEY and CDR2 SVGAGI. The junction had 7 bases not matched to a gene; V was cut back by 2 bases and J by 1 base. The CDR3 nucleotides are TGTGCCAGCAGTTACACATGGGAGGGGTCCCAAGAGACCCAGTACTTC. Its translation: CASSYTWEGSQETQYF.

The chain carries TRBV27 and TRBJ2-1; 10 bases map to TRBD2. CDR3 size: 16 residues. Germline V gene sequence: CDR1 MNHEY, CDR2 SMNVEV (reference sequence). J gave up 6 bases and V 8 bases, and 13 bases lay outside the gene matches. Here the CDR3 reads CASRKDTSGKPNEQFF. CDR3 nucleotides: TGTGCCAGCCGCAAAGATACTAGCGGGAAGCCCAATGAGCAGTTCTTC.

V is TRBV4-3 and J is TRBJ1-3; tentative D call: TRBD1 (5 bases). Per germline, CDR1 LGHNA and CDR2 YSLEER. Trimming removed 1 base at V and 2 bases at J, with 12 bases between. The CDR3 runs to 16 residues. CDR3 sequence (DNA): TGCGCCAGCAGCCAAGTACAGGAATTGGCTGGAAACACCATATATTTT. It specifies CASSQVQELAGNTIYF.

V and J are TRBV11-2 and TRBJ1-2; 7 bases map to TRBD1. V gave up 3 bases and J gave up 8 bases; unmatched junction bases: 9. Germline CDR1 and CDR2: SGHAT and FQNNGV. This CDR3 is 14 amino acids long. The CDR3 coding sequence is TGTGCCAGCAGCTTGACAGGGCTCCGCAGGGGCTACACCTTC. Amino acids: CASSLTGLRRGYTF.